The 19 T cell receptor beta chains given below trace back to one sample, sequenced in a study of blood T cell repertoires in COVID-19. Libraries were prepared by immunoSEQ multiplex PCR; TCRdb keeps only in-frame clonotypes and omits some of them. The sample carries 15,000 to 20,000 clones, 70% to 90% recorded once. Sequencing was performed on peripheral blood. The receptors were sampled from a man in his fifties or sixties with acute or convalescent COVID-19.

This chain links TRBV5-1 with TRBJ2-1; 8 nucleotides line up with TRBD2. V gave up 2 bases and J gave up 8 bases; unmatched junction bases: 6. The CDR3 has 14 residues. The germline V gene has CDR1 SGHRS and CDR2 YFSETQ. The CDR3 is CASSFRAGEDEQFF. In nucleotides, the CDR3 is TGCGCCAGCAGCTTCCGAGCGGGAGAGGATGAGCAGTTCTTC.

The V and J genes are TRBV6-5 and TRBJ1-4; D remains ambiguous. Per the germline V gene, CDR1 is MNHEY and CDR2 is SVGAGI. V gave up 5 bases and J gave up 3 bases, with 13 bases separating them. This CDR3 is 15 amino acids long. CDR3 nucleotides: TGTGCCAGCAGTAGAAAAGAGAACCCTAATGAAAAACTGTTTTTT. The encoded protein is CASSRKENPNEKLFF.

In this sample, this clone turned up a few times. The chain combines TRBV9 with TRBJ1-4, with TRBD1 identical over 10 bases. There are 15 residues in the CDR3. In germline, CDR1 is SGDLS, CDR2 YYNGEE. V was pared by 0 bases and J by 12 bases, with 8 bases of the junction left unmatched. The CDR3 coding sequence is TGTGCCAGCAGCGTAGACCGACAGGGGGCTAGTGAACTGTTTTTT. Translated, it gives CASSVDRQGASELFF. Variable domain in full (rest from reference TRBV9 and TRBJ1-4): DSGVTQTPKHLITATGQRVTLRCSPRSGDLSVYWYQQSLDQGLQFLIQYYNGEERAKGNILERFSAQQFPDLHSELNLSSLELGDSALYFCASSVDRQGASELFFGSGTQLSVL.

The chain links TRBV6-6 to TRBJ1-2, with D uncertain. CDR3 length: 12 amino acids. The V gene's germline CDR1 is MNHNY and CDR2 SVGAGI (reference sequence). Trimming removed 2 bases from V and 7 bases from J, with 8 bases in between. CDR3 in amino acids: CASSYVRGGYTF. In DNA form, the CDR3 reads TGTGCCAGCAGTTACGTTCGGGGTGGCTACACCTTC.

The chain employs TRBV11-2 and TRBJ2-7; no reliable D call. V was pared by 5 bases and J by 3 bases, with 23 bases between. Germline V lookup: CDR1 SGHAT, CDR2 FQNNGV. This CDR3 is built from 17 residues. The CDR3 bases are TGTGCCAGCAGCCTGTCGAGGCCTTATAACAACGGCTACGAGCAGTACTTC. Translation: CASSLSRPYNNGYEQYF. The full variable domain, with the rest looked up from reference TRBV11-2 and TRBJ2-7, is EAGVAQSPRYKIIEKRQSVAFWCNPISGHATLYWYQQILGQGPKLLIQFQNNGVVDDSQLPKDRFSAERLKGVDSTLKIQPAKLEDSAVYLCASSLSRPYNNGYEQYFGPGTRLTVT.

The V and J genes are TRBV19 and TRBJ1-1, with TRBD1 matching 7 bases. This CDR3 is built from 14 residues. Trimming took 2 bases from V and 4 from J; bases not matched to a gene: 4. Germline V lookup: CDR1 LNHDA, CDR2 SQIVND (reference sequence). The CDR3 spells CASSIPTGATEAFF. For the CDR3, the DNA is TGTGCCAGTAGTATACCTACAGGGGCCACTGAAGCTTTCTTT.

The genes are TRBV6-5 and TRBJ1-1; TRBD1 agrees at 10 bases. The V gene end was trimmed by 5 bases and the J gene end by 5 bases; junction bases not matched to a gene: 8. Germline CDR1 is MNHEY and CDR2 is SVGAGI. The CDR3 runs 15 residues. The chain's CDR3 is CASSILGTGETEAFF. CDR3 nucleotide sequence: TGTGCCAGCAGTATCCTTGGGACAGGGGAGACTGAAGCTTTCTTT.

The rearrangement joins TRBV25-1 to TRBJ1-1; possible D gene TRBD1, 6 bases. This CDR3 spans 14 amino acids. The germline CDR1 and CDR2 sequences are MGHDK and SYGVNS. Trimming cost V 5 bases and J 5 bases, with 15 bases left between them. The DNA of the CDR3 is TGTGCCAGCAGTTTGACAGGAGATCGAACTGAAGCTTTCTTT. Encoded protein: CASSLTGDRTEAFF. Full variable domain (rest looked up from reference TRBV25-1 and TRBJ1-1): EADIYQTPRYLVIGTGKKITLECSQTMGHDKMYWYQQDPGMELHLIHYSYGVNSTEKGDLSSESTVSRIRTEHFPLTLESARPSHTSQYLCASSLTGDRTEAFFGQGTRLTVV.

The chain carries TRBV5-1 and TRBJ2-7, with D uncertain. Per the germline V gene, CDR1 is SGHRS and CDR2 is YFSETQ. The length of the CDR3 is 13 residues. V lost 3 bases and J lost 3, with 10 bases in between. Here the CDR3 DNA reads TGCGCCAGCAGCTCCCACCGAGACTACGAGCAGTACTTC. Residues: CASSSHRDYEQYF.

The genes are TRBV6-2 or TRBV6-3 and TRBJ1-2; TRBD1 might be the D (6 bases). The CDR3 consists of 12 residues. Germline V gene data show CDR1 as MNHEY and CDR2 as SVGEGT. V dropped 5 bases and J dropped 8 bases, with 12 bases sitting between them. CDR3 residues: CASSTGGQGYTF. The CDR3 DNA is TGTGCCAGCAGTACCGGGGGGCAGGGCTACACCTTC.

CDR3 DNA sequence: TGTGCCAGCAGCCGGGACTCCCAGGTTGACGAGCAGTACTTC. Protein product: CASSRDSQVDEQYF. The chain has TRBV7-6 and TRBJ2-7; a weak D match, TRBD2 (6 bases). V was shortened by 5 bases and J by 5 bases, with 16 bases between the two germline ends. Germline CDR1 SGHVS, CDR2 FNYEAQ. This CDR3 is 14 amino acids long.

CDR3 amino acids: CASSLWGGTNTIYF. DNA of the CDR3: TGTGCCAGCAGCCTATGGGGGGGAACTAACACCATATATTTT. The chain joins TRBV28 to TRBJ1-3, with a tentative D call TRBD1 (5 bases). Germline-derived CDR1 and CDR2 are MDHEN and SYDVKM. The CDR3 covers 14 residues. V gave up 6 bases and J gave up 7 bases, with 16 bases separating them.

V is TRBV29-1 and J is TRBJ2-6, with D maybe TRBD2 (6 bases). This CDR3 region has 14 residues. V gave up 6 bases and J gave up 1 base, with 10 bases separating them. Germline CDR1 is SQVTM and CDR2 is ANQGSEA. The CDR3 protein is CSVGAGSGANVLTF. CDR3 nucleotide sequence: TGCAGCGTGGGAGCGGGTTCTGGGGCCAACGTCCTGACTTTC.

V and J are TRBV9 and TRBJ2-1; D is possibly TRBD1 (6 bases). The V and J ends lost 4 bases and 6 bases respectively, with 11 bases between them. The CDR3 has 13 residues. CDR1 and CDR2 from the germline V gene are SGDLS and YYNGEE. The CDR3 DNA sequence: TGTGCCAGCAGCTTCGGACAGTTCAATGAGCAGTTCTTC. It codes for CASSFGQFNEQFF.

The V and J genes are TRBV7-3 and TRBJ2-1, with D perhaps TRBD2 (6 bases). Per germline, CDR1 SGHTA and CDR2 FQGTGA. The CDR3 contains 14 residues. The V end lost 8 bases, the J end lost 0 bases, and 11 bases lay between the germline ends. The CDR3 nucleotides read TGTGCCAGCGCCCGGGGGAGCTCCTACAATGAGCAGTTCTTC. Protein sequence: CASARGSSYNEQFF.

The DNA for the CDR3 is TGTGCCAGCAGTTCCTCGGGGGGAGGTAGTACAGATACGCAGTATTTT. The encoded protein is CASSSSGGGSTDTQYF. This rearrangement joins TRBV28 to TRBJ2-3, with 7 bases matching TRBD2. The V gene's germline CDR1 is MDHEN and CDR2 SYDVKM. Losses at the gene ends were 4 bases for V and 3 bases for J; bases not matched to a gene: 10. The CDR3 is 16 residues long.

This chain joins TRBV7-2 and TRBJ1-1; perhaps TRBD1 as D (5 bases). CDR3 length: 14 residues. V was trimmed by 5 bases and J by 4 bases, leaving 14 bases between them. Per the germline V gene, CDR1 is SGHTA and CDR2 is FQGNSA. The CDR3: CASSPGRGSTEAFF. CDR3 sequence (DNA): TGTGCCAGCAGCCCTGGTAGGGGATCCACTGAAGCTTTCTTT.

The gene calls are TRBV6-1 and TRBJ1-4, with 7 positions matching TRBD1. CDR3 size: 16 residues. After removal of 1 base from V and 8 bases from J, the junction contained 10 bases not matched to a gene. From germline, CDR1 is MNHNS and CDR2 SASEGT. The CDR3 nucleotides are TGTGCCAGCAGTGAAGGAGGGCCCAGGGGGTCGGAAAAACTGTTTTTT. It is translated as CASSEGGPRGSEKLFF.

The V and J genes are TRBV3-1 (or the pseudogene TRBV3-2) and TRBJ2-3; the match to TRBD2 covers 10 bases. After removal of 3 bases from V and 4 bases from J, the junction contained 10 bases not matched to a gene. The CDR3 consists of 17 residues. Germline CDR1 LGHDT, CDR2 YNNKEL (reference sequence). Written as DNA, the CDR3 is TGTGCCAGCAGCCACCCTACCCCAGCGGGGGGGCCAGATACGCAGTATTTT. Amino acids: CASSHPTPAGGPDTQYF.